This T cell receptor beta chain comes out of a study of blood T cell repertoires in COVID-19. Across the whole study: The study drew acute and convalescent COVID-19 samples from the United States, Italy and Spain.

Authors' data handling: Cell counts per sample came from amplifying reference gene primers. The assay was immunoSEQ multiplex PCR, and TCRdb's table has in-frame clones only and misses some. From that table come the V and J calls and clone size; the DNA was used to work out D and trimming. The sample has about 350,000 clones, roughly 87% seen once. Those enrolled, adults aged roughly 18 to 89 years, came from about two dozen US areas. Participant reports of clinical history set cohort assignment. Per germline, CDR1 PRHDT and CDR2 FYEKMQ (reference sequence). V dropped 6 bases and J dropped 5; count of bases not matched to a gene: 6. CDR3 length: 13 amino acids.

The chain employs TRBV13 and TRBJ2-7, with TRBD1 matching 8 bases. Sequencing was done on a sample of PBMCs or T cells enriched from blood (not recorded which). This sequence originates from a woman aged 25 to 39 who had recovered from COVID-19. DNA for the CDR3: TGTGCCAGCAGTCTCGACAGGGGCCACGAGCAGTACTTC. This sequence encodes CASSLDRGHEQYF.